This TCR beta chain was documented in a study of post-analysis software for immune sequencing data. This CDR3 comprises 14 residues. The V gene lost 3 bases and the J gene lost 7 bases, with 18 bases spanning the gap. Per germline, CDR1 DFQATT and CDR2 SNEGSKA (reference sequence). Broader study findings: By F measure, samples from a shared preparation batch strongly co-clustered. Comparison of patients with controls showed roughly five TRBV segments more frequent in patients, TRBV5-6, TRBV5-1 and TRBV20-1 among them.

Unique-molecular-identifier-tagged TCR beta cDNA libraries were used. MiXCR was run by TCRdb on the PCR reads, yielding one entry per CDR3 protein. The sample contains 650,000 to 850,000 distinct CDR3 sequences, roughly 50% of which appear only once. Comments on this clonotype: Its cognate antigen is unknown.

The sample comprised blood. This TCR came from a girl between 5 and 17 years old with multiple sclerosis. The chain joins TRBV20-1 to TRBJ1-2, with D perhaps TRBD1 (5 bases). CDR3 residues: CSARVPRGGGGYTF. For the CDR3, the DNA is TGCAGTGCTAGGGTTCCAAGGGGCGGCGGTGGCTACACCTTC.